The 9 T cell receptor beta chains below were found in one sample sequenced in a study of CD8 T cells in ankylosing spondylitis. One entry per CDR3 protein, called by TCRdb with MiXCR from the 5' RACE reads. This sample has about 340,000 distinct CDR3 sequences, with 20% to 25% found just once. The sequenced sample consisted of blood, either unsorted or a sorted T cell fraction (not recorded which). The receptor set was obtained from a male donor with ankylosing spondylitis or in good health (not recorded which).

The chain recombines TRBV6-5 with TRBJ1-5; D gene uncertain. With 2 bases removed from V and 3 bases from J, the gap between germline ends came to 5 bases. Germline-derived CDR1 and CDR2 are MNHEY and SVGAGI. The CDR3 consists of 13 residues. The CDR3 nucleotides read TGTGCCAGCAGTTACGGAGACAATCAGCCCCAGCATTTT. This translates into CASSYGDNQPQHF.

The table lists this clonotype with a few counts. The chain recombines TRBV10-3 with TRBJ2-7, with D possibly being TRBD1 (10 bases). There are 15 residues in the CDR3. Per the germline V gene, CDR1 is ENHRY and CDR2 is SYGVKD. Trimming took 6 bases from V and 2 from J, leaving 17 bases between them. The DNA for the CDR3 is TGTGCCATCAGCCCTAGCGGGACAGGGGCCTACGAGCAGTACTTC. It encodes CAISPSGTGAYEQYF.

This clonotype was detected only a few times. For the CDR3, the DNA is TGTGCCAGCAGTGAGGGCCCCGGGCAGCCCCAGCATTTT. This sequence encodes CASSEGPGQPQHF. J is TRBJ1-5 and V is TRBV6-1; D remains unclear. CDR1 MNHNS and CDR2 SASEGT come from the germline V gene. The CDR3 spans 13 residues. V gave up 3 bases and J gave up 7 bases, with 10 bases separating them.

This sequence joins TRBV12-3 or TRBV12-4 and TRBJ2-7; possibly TRBD1 for D (7 bases). Trimming shortened V by 7 bases and J by 0 bases, and 16 bases separated the two germline ends. CDR3 length: 15 amino acids. CDR3 amino acids: CASKPPGDSSYEQYF. In DNA, the CDR3 is TGTGCCAGCAAACCTCCGGGGGACAGCTCCTACGAGCAGTACTTC.

This clonotype has just a few counts. The chain carries TRBV7-9 and TRBJ2-2, with D tentatively TRBD1 (6 bases). The CDR3 totals 15 residues. Deletions cut 2 bases from V and 2 bases from J, with 9 bases between. Germline V CDR1 and CDR2: SEHNR, FQNEAQ (reference sequence). CDR3: CASSLLDSNTGELFF. The DNA for the CDR3 is TGTGCCAGCAGCTTACTGGACAGCAACACCGGGGAGCTGTTTTTT. The whole variable domain, filled in from reference TRBV7-9 and TRBJ2-2, reads DTGVSQNPRHKITKRGQNVTFRCDPISEHNRLYWYRQTLGQGPEFLTYFQNEAQLEKSRLLSDRFSAERPKGSFSTLEIQRTEQGDSAMYLCASSLLDSNTGELFFGEGSRLTVL.

This clonotype was recorded a few times. V usage is TRBV11-2 and J usage is TRBJ1-1; D gene uncertain. The V end was cut by 5 bases, the J end by 7 bases, with 8 bases between. The germline CDR1 and CDR2 sequences are SGHAT and FQNNGV. CDR3 length equals 11 residues. CDR3 loop: CASSPGSEAFF. In nucleotides, the CDR3 is TGTGCCAGCAGCCCCGGGAGTGAAGCTTTCTTT.

This chain joins TRBV7-9 and TRBJ2-2, with TRBD1 as a possible D gene (6 bases). Between the trimmed V and J ends, which lost 2 bases and 0 bases, there was a span of 13 bases. This CDR3 has 17 residues. Germline values: CDR1 SEHNR, CDR2 FQNEAQ (reference sequence). The CDR3 is CASSLHRTESNTGELFF. CDR3 nucleotides: TGTGCCAGCAGCTTACACCGGACAGAATCGAACACCGGGGAGCTGTTTTTT.

V and J are TRBV6-1 and TRBJ2-7; 7 bases are a match to TRBD1. The V gene's germline CDR1 is MNHNS and CDR2 SASEGT. This CDR3 region has 17 residues. V trimming: 8 bases; J trimming: 2 bases; junction bases outside the gene matches: 18. The CDR3 DNA sequence: TGTGCCAGCTCCAAGACACGCGAGGGAACAGGGGCCTACGAGCAGTACTTC. Translation gives CASSKTREGTGAYEQYF.

This clonotype has just a few counts. The rearrangement uses TRBV28 and TRBJ2-5; possible D gene TRBD2, 5 bases. The germline V and J ends were trimmed by 4 bases and 5 bases, with 17 bases remaining between them. Per the germline V gene, CDR1 is MDHEN and CDR2 is SYDVKM. The CDR3 is 15 residues long. The CDR3 region is CASSSPIESGETQYF. In DNA, the CDR3 is TGTGCCAGCAGTTCCCCCATCGAGTCGGGGGAGACCCAGTACTTC. Filled out from reference TRBV28 and TRBJ2-5, the complete variable domain reads DVKVTQSSRYLVKRTGEKVFLECVQDMDHENMFWYRQDPGLGLRLIYFSYDVKMKEKGDIPEGYSVSREKKERFSLILESASTNQTSMYLCASSSPIESGETQYFGPGTRLLVL.